This T cell receptor beta chain was sequenced for a study of T cells in Graves' hyperthyroidism and ophthalmopathy. The V gene's germline CDR1 is SNHLY and CDR2 FYNNEI. V gave up 7 bases and J gave up 2 bases; unmatched junction bases: 8. The CDR3 is 15 residues long. RNA transcripts provided the source from which TCR beta CDR3 regions were amplified. TCR CDR3 regions were first amplified by RT-PCR with HTBI primers. TCRdb reprocessed the multiplex PCR reads via MiXCR and lists one record per CDR3 protein. The sample contains roughly 49,000 distinct CDR3 sequences, roughly half of which appear only once. Participants, patients aged 18 to 65, had newly diagnosed hyperthyroidism with a duration under 2 months.

The genes are TRBV2 and TRBJ1-5; 7 bases match TRBD1. Material for sequencing was peripheral blood or thyroid tissue (not recorded which). This receptor was obtained from a man between 18 and 35 years old with Graves' hyperthyroidism. The CDR3, as DNA: TGTGCCAGCACCTTGGACAGGAAGGGCAATCAGCCCCAGCATTTT. Protein: CASTLDRKGNQPQHF. Drawing the rest from reference TRBV2 and TRBJ1-5, the complete variable domain is EPEVTQTPSHQVTQMGQEVILRCVPISNHLYFYWYRQILGQKVEFLVSFYNNEISEKSEIFDDQFSVERPDGSNFTLKIRSTKLEDSAMYFCASTLDRKGNQPQHFGDGTRLSIL.